This TCR beta chain was found in a study of cytomegalovirus exposure and HLA in healthy donors. General study findings and limits: Presence/absence analyses treated sequencing depth as roughly uniform across donors. Sequence variants that were highly shared formed a cluster that was likely a sequencing artifact. Analysis was carried out at a later point, and it linked a missense DCLRE1C variant to TCR beta V- and J-gene trimming.

Concerning this clone itself: Antigen: not known.

PCR was performed using 60 Vbeta and 13 Jbeta primers. Measured with immunoSEQ multiplex PCR; TCRdb has only the in-frame clones, and not every one. The profile shows roughly 250,000 clones, 75% to 90% of them singletons. V dropped 5 bases and J dropped 6; count of bases not matched to a gene: 4. Germline-derived CDR1 and CDR2 are SGHVS and FNYEAQ. This CDR3 region has 13 residues. V and J are TRBV7-6 and TRBJ2-1; TRBD1 matches 7 bases. The source material was PBMCs. The sequence came from a girl aged 2 to 10 in good health and CMV-seronegative. The CDR3 DNA sequence: TGTGCCAGCAGCGCCCGGGACAGCAATGAGCAGTTCTTC. Amino acid sequence: CASSARDSNEQFF.